The T cell receptor (beta chain) under discussion was sequenced for a study of regulatory T cells in long-lasting Graves disease. Time point given: persistent/refractory GD, antithyroid drugs over 5 years with positive TRAb. From RNA extracted from PBMCs, the TCR library was made. Arm-PCR of CDR3 regions and iRepertoire HTBI primers were the basis on which TCR beta libraries were built. One entry per CDR3 protein, called by TCRdb with MiXCR from the multiplex PCR reads. The sample lists fewer than 450,000 distinct CDR3 sequences; roughly 20% were seen once. V was pared by 3 bases and J by 3 bases, with 12 bases between. Germline CDR1 reads DFQATT; CDR2 reads SNEGSKA (reference sequence). This CDR3 is built from 13 residues.

The chain employs TRBV20-1 and TRBJ2-7; a weak D match, TRBD2 (6 bases). The material sequenced was peripheral blood mononuclear cells (PBMCs), taken when the disease was refractory, from a patient treated with antithyroid drugs. This TCR was recovered from a female donor with Graves disease. The CDR3 is CSARAPSVYEQYF. CDR3 in DNA: TGCAGTGCTAGGGCCCCTAGCGTCTACGAGCAGTACTTC.